This is a list of T cell receptor beta chains from one sample in a study of T-cell memory formation after mild COVID-19. MiXCR was run by TCRdb on the 5' RACE reads, yielding one entry per CDR3 protein. The sample includes fewer than 250,000 distinct CDR3 sequences, roughly a tenth of them seen just once. Sequencing was carried out using PBMCs or a T cell subset sorted from them (not recorded which). These receptors were taken from a young man who had mild COVID-19 (a few samples of this study predate the infection). Cell type and time point are not known. CDR3s include the opening cysteine and the closing phenylalanine or tryptophan. Each record gives: J gene, clone size, V gene, D gene, CDR3 DNA, CDR3 protein. A D gene is named only where the DNA matches it firmly. Clone size, where shown, is once, few, many, or a class for clones that have expanded.

>TRBJ1-6|-|TRBV7-9|-
TGTGCCAGCAGCTTGGCAGGGGCGCGGAGCTCACCCCTCCACTTT
CASSLAGARSSPLHF
>TRBJ2-3|many|TRBV12-5|-
TGTGCTAGTGGTCCCGGGACTGCCAACCTCGGTACGCAGTATTTT
CASGPGTANLGTQYF
>TRBJ2-7|many|TRBV5-4|TRBD1
TGTGCCAGCAGCTTTGGGGACAGGGTTTTCTACGAGCAGTACTTC
CASSFGDRVFYEQYF
>TRBJ2-3|-|TRBV5-5|-
TGTGCCAGCAGGAGATATGGAAGGGGAGATACGCAGTATTTT
CASRRYGRGDTQYF
>TRBJ2-5|-|TRBV18|TRBD2
TGTGCCAGCTCACCACCGGGACTAGCGCTGGAGACCCAGTACTTC
CASSPPGLALETQYF
>TRBJ2-1|-|TRBV12-3/TRBV12-4|-
TGTGCCAGCAGCGAAGGGGGGAGCTCCTACAATGAGCAGTTCTTC
CASSEGGSSYNEQFF
>TRBJ2-7|-|TRBV5-1|-
TGCGCCAGCAGCTTGGGGACAGCGGTCTCCTACGAGCAGTACTTC
CASSLGTAVSYEQYF
>TRBJ1-5|-|TRBV10-3|-
TGTGCCATCGGGGCAGCAAAGGATCAGCCCCAGCATTTT
CAIGAAKDQPQHF
>TRBJ2-5|few|TRBV3-1|-
TGTGCCAGCAGCCATCCAGAGGGGTTTGTTAAGACCCAGTACTTC
CASSHPEGFVKTQYF
>TRBJ1-3|-|TRBV7-9|TRBD1
TGTGCCAGCAGCCAAATACAGGGGCCTGGAAACACCATATATTTT
CASSQIQGPGNTIYF
>TRBJ1-1|many|TRBV7-9|-
TGTGCCAGCAGCCCAGCACAGGGACTGAACACTGAAGCTTTCTTT
CASSPAQGLNTEAFF
>TRBJ1-6|few|TRBV7-2|-
TGTGCCAGCAGCTTAATGGGAGTAAGCTCACCCCTCCACTTT
CASSLMGVSSPLHF
>TRBJ1-5|many|TRBV19|TRBD1
TGTGCCAGTAGTATGGGGACAGGGGGCGCGGAGCCCCAGCATTTT
CASSMGTGGAEPQHF